Shown below are 23 T cell receptor beta chains from a single sample sequenced in a study of T cells in Graves' hyperthyroidism and ophthalmopathy. TCR beta CDR3 sequences were amplified from RNA transcripts. A set of HTBI primers served as the primers for a first-round RT-PCR of the TCR CDR3. TCRdb reanalysed the multiplex PCR reads using MiXCR and keeps one entry per CDR3 protein. The table lists about 840,000 distinct CDR3 sequences, more than 30% of them singletons, with more than 7% in the top ten. What was sequenced was blood. Source of these receptors: a man aged 18 to 35 with Graves' hyperthyroidism.

This clonotype was counted between two and nine times. The chain is built from TRBV20-1 and TRBJ1-6, with D perhaps TRBD1 (5 bases). Germline assignment: CDR1 DFQATT and CDR2 SNEGSKA (reference sequence). V gave up 6 bases and J gave up 8 bases, with 14 bases separating them. This CDR3 region has 13 residues. The CDR3 nucleotides read TGCAGTGCCCCCGCGGGGGAACATTCACCCCTCCACTTT. Translated, it gives CSAPAGEHSPLHF.

This clonotype occurred a few times. V is TRBV9 and J is TRBJ2-5; 9 nucleotides align to TRBD2. V lost 4 bases, J lost 4 bases, and 17 bases stayed unmatched. Germline CDR1 SGDLS, CDR2 YYNGEE. The CDR3 loop spans 18 amino acids. The CDR3 nucleotides are TGTGCCAGCAGCTTCTCCGGGACTAGCAGGTTCGAAGGAGAGACCCAGTACTTC. Translation gives CASSFSGTSRFEGETQYF.

This clonotype was detected only a few times. The gene calls are TRBV6-1 and TRBJ1-5, with D unclear. CDR3 length: 9 amino acids. Per germline, CDR1 MNHNS and CDR2 SASEGT. Trimming took off 10 bases at V and 8 bases at J, with 6 bases between the two ends. This CDR3 is CATGEPQHF. The CDR3 DNA reads as TGTGCCACTGGGGAGCCCCAGCATTTT.

This clonotype was seen at least ten times. The genes are TRBV2 and TRBJ1-5; no reliable D call. The V end was cut by 8 bases, the J end by 3 bases, with 11 bases between. CDR1 and CDR2 (germline): SNHLY, FYNNEI. The CDR3 has 13 amino acids. CDR3 residues: CASLAGFNQPQHF. The CDR3 DNA reads TGTGCCAGCCTGGCAGGCTTCAATCAGCCCCAGCATTTT.

The table lists this clonotype with a few counts. CDR3 sequence: CASSRNRGTGLATETQYF. In DNA, the CDR3 is TGTGCCAGCAGCCGTAACAGGGGGACGGGACTAGCGACGGAGACCCAGTACTTC. This chain links TRBV11-2 with TRBJ2-5, with 10 positions matching TRBD2. The CDR3 has 18 amino acids. The V segment lost 5 bases and the J segment 5 bases; nucleotides outside the gene matches: 17. In germline, CDR1 is SGHAT, CDR2 FQNNGV.

The J gene is TRBJ2-2, the V gene TRBV20-1, with 8 bases fitting TRBD2. After removal of 6 bases from V and 3 bases from J, the junction contained 12 bases not matched to a gene. Germline lookup yields CDR1 DFQATT and CDR2 SNEGSKA (reference sequence). The CDR3 consists of 16 residues. The CDR3 region is CSAPLQSGSYTGELFF. The CDR3 DNA is TGCAGTGCACCCCTACAGAGCGGGAGTTACACCGGGGAGCTGTTTTTT.

This chain links TRBV5-1 with TRBJ1-2; D ambiguous. V lost 4 bases and J 4 bases, leaving 11 bases between the germline ends. CDR1 and CDR2 from the germline V gene are SGHRS and YFSETQ. The CDR3 length is 13 residues. The DNA for the CDR3 is TGCGCCAGCAGCCTTGTCCCGATCTATGGCTACACCTTC. It translates to CASSLVPIYGYTF. Using reference TRBV5-1 and TRBJ1-2 for the parts outside the CDR3, the full variable domain is KAGVTQTPRYLIKTRGQQVTLSCSPISGHRSVSWYQQTPGQGLQFLFEYFSETQRNKGNFPGRFSGRQFSNSRSEMNVSTLELGDSALYLCASSLVPIYGYTFGSGTRLTVV.

This clonotype was seen more than once but under ten times. The genes are TRBV20-1 and TRBJ1-5; D possibly corresponds to TRBD1 (5 bases). V was trimmed by 0 bases and J by 7 bases, leaving 13 bases between them. Germline CDR1 is DFQATT and CDR2 is SNEGSKA (reference sequence). This CDR3 is 14 amino acids long. The CDR3 sequence: CSAREKTGGQPQHF. The DNA of the CDR3 is TGCAGTGCTAGAGAGAAAACAGGCGGACAGCCCCAGCATTTT.

About this clonotype: Given the absence of the conserved phenylalanine or tryptophan at the CDR3 end, a read error is likely. The chain has TRBV25-1 and TRBJ1-2, with a possible D match to TRBD1 (5 bases). V lost 3 bases and J 4 bases, leaving 12 bases between the germline ends. Looked up from germline, CDR1 is MGHDK and CDR2 is SYGVNS. This CDR3 has 14 residues. The chain's CDR3 is CASSDWFGTYGYTS. Written as DNA, the CDR3 is TGTGCCAGCAGTGACTGGTTTGGGACCTATGGCTACACCTCC.

The chain is built from TRBV5-5 and TRBJ1-3, with TRBD1 matching over 8 bases. CDR1 and CDR2 (germline): SGHKS, YYEKEE (reference sequence). This CDR3 contains 15 residues. V was clipped by 1 base and J by 4 bases; unmatched bases: 4. The CDR3 loop is CASSLSQGVGNTIYF. CDR3 sequence (DNA): TGTGCCAGCAGCTTGTCACAGGGGGTCGGAAACACCATATATTTT.

In its sample, this clonotype was seen a few times. The gene calls are TRBV5-1 and TRBJ2-6; D ambiguous. CDR3 length: 16 residues. CDR1 and CDR2 (germline): SGHRS, YFSETQ. V was pared by 0 bases and J by 4 bases, with 11 bases between. CDR3 nucleotide sequence: TGCGCCAGCAGCTTGGACGGGTTTCCCGGGGCCAACGTCCTGACTTTC. Translation gives CASSLDGFPGANVLTF. The full variable domain, rest sourced from reference TRBV5-1 and TRBJ2-6, is KAGVTQTPRYLIKTRGQQVTLSCSPISGHRSVSWYQQTPGQGLQFLFEYFSETQRNKGNFPGRFSGRQFSNSRSEMNVSTLELGDSALYLCASSLDGFPGANVLTFGAGSRLTVL.

This clonotype was seen repeatedly, ten times or more. This sequence joins TRBV15 and TRBJ2-7; D call uncertain. The CDR3 has 13 residues. The V end was cut by 0 bases, the J end by 3 bases, with 6 bases between. Germline values: CDR1 LNHNV, CDR2 YYDKDF (reference sequence). The CDR3 DNA reads as TGTGCCACCAGCAGAGATCGGATCTACGAGCAGTACTTC. As protein: CATSRDRIYEQYF.

This clonotype has a handful of counts. The chain has TRBV4-1 and TRBJ1-2; TRBD1 matches at 10 bases. The CDR3 is 14 amino acids. Germline loops: CDR1 MGHRA, CDR2 YSYEKL. Trimming cost V 1 base and J 6 bases; bases outside gene matches: 2. CDR3 region: CASSQVGTGDGYTF. DNA for the CDR3: TGCGCCAGCAGCCAAGTTGGGACAGGGGATGGCTACACCTTC.

This chain links TRBV4-1 with TRBJ1-4; no definite D call. Trimming pared 4 bases from V and 15 bases from J, leaving 15 bases between. From germline, CDR1 is MGHRA and CDR2 YSYEKL. The CDR3 covers 12 residues. The CDR3 DNA sequence: TGCGCCAGCAGCCTCCCCCTGGGCGACTTGTTTTTT. It is translated as CASSLPLGDLFF.

V is TRBV14 and J is TRBJ2-7; TRBD2 is a possible D gene (5 bases). Germline CDR1 is SGHDN and CDR2 is FVKESK. This CDR3 is 13 amino acids long. V lost 4 bases, J lost 4 bases, and 11 bases lay in between. CDR3 DNA sequence: TGTGCCAGCAGCCCGTACGGGAAATACGAGCAGTACTTC. It translates to CASSPYGKYEQYF. The entire variable domain, with the rest obtained from reference TRBV14 and TRBJ2-7, is as follows: EAGVTQFPSHSVIEKGQTVTLRCDPISGHDNLYWYRRVMGKEIKFLLHFVKESKQDESGMPNNRFLAERTGGTYSTLKVQPAELEDSGVYFCASSPYGKYEQYFGPGTRLTVT.

This clonotype was seen repeatedly, ten times or more. Germline is not matched at one junction end, which may reflect a read error. The gene calls are TRBV5-1 and TRBJ2-2; D gene ambiguous. Germline V lookup: CDR1 SGHRS, CDR2 YFSETQ. The CDR3 has 12 amino acids. In DNA, the CDR3 is TGTGCCAGCAGCTTGGAGAGCGGGGAGCTGTTTTTT. This gives the protein CASSLESGELFF.

This clonotype was recorded at least ten times. The chain couples TRBV2 to TRBJ2-7, with a possible D match to TRBD2 (6 bases). In germline, CDR1 is SNHLY, CDR2 FYNNEI. The length of the CDR3 is 12 residues. The ends were cut back, 6 bases at V and 1 base at J, with 7 bases in the middle. CDR3 sequence reads: CASSAGSYEQYF. CDR3 coding DNA: TGTGCCAGCAGCGCGGGGTCCTACGAGCAGTACTTC.

This clonotype has only a few counts. This chain uses TRBV20-1 with TRBJ2-5, with TRBD1 identical over 11 bases. Germline CDR1 is DFQATT and CDR2 is SNEGSKA (reference sequence). V shed 4 bases, J shed 5 bases, and the junction held 6 bases outside the gene matches. The CDR3 spans 14 residues. The CDR3: CSAIGQGALETQYF. The DNA of the CDR3 is TGCAGTGCTATCGGACAGGGGGCTTTGGAGACCCAGTACTTC.

This clonotype has a count of ten or more. The J gene is TRBJ1-1, the V gene TRBV29-1; a possible D gene is TRBD1 (5 bases). This CDR3 comprises 13 residues. Per germline, CDR1 SQVTM and CDR2 ANQGSEA. Trimming shortened V by 3 bases and J by 9 bases, and 17 bases separated the two germline ends. CDR3 region: CSVDAPGRDQAFF. The CDR3, as DNA: TGCAGCGTTGACGCCCCCGGAAGGGACCAAGCTTTCTTT. Variable domain in full (rest from reference TRBV29-1 and TRBJ1-1): SAVISQKPSRDICQRGTSLTIQCQVDSQVTMMFWYRQQPGQSLTLIATANQGSEATYESGFVIDKFPISRPNLTFSTLTVSNMSPEDSSIYLCSVDAPGRDQAFFGQGTRLTVV.

CDR3 coding DNA: TGCAGTGCTAGATACAGCTCCTATAATTCACCCCTCCACTTT. This encodes CSARYSSYNSPLHF. The J gene is TRBJ1-6, the V gene TRBV20-1, with D uncertain. The V end lost 2 bases, the J end lost 0 bases, and 5 bases lay between the germline ends. The CDR3 has 14 amino acids. Per germline, CDR1 DFQATT and CDR2 SNEGSKA (reference sequence).

Notes on this clonotype: A much larger clone lies one base from this, so it may be a read error. This chain joins TRBV15 and TRBJ2-7, with D hard to call. Germline lookup yields CDR1 LNHNV and CDR2 YYDKDF (reference sequence). This CDR3 contains 14 residues. The CDR3 sequence: CATSRDWGGDEQNF. CDR3 coding DNA: TGTGCCACCAGCAGAGATTGGGGTGGCGACGAGCAGAACTTC.

This clonotype came up many times. The gene calls are TRBV7-3 and TRBJ1-6; 7 nucleotides align to TRBD1. J lost 10 bases, V lost 5 bases, and 5 bases had no gene match. CDR3 length equals 13 residues. Germline-derived CDR1 and CDR2 are SGHTA and FQGTGA. The DNA for the CDR3 is TGTGCCAGCAGCGAGGGGGCTTCCTCACCCCTCCACTTT. This translates into CASSEGASSPLHF.

This chain uses TRBV9 with TRBJ2-7, with 10 bases lining up with TRBD1. This CDR3 region has 15 residues. V trimming: 5 bases; J trimming: 6 bases; junction bases outside the gene matches: 11. The germline V gene encodes CDR1 SGDLS and CDR2 YYNGEE. The CDR3: CASRGGTGDRGEQYF. CDR3 nucleotides: TGTGCCAGCAGAGGGGGGACAGGGGATAGGGGCGAGCAGTACTTC.